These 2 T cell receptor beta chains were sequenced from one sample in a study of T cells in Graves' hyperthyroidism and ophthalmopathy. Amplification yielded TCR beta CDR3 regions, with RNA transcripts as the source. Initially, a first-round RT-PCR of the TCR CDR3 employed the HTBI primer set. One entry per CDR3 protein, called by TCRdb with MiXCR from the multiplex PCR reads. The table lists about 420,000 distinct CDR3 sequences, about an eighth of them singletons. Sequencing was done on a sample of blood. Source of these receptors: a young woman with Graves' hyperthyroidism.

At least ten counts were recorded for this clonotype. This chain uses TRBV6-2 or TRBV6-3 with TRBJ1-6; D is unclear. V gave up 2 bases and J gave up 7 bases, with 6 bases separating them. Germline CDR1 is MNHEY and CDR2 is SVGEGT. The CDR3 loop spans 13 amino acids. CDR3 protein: CASSYDGNSPLHF. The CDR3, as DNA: TGTGCCAGCAGTTACGATGGGAATTCACCCCTCCACTTT.

CDR3 sequence: CASSQPAGQMNTEAFF. CDR3 DNA sequence: TGCGCCAGCAGCCAACCCGCGGGACAGATGAACACTGAAGCTTTCTTT. This sequence joins TRBV4-1 and TRBJ1-1; TRBD1 matches at 7 bases. V gave up 2 bases and J gave up 0 bases; unmatched junction bases: 6. CDR1 MGHRA and CDR2 YSYEKL come from the germline V gene. This CDR3 comprises 16 residues.